Presented here are 13 T cell receptor beta chains from one specimen sequenced in a study of CD8 T cells in Susac syndrome. Reverse transcription of about 0.5 to 1 ug RNA used random hexamers. TCRdb re-derived calls from the immunoSEQ multiplex PCR reads in MiXCR, one entry per CDR3 protein. The sample consists of 170,000 or so distinct CDR3 sequences, 85% to 95% of them appearing once. The sample comprised CD4+ T cells from PBMCs. The receptors were sampled from a human donor with multiple sclerosis.

The chain carries TRBV12-3 or TRBV12-4 and TRBJ2-1; a possible D gene is TRBD1 (5 bases). This CDR3 has 15 amino acids. V lost 0 bases to trimming and J lost 4 bases, with 10 bases between them. CDR3: CASSLALGQYNEQFF. CDR3 in DNA: TGTGCCAGCAGTTTAGCCTTGGGGCAGTACAATGAGCAGTTCTTC.

The chain has TRBV29-1 and TRBJ2-7; the D is unclear. Germline-derived CDR1 and CDR2 are SQVTM and ANQGSEA. CDR3 length: 11 residues. V was cut by 3 bases and J by 2 bases, with 5 bases left in between. CDR3 DNA: TGCAGCGTTGACAAAGCCTACGAGCAGTACTTC. It codes for CSVDKAYEQYF.

The chain is built from TRBV7-2 and TRBJ1-3, with unresolved D. Trimming removed 0 bases at V and 4 bases at J, with 7 bases between. The V gene's germline CDR1 is SGHTA and CDR2 FQGNSA. The CDR3 runs 14 residues. The CDR3 region is CASSLARVGNTIYF. The CDR3 nucleotides read TGTGCCAGCAGCTTAGCCCGGGTCGGAAACACCATATATTTT.

The genes are TRBV2 and TRBJ2-2; TRBD2 agrees at 8 bases. The CDR3 is made up of 14 amino acids. J was trimmed by 4 bases and V by 7 bases; bases with no gene match: 5. CDR1 and CDR2 from the germline V gene are SNHLY and FYNNEI. The CDR3 DNA sequence: TGTGCCAGCACGGGGCTAGCGGGCACCGGGGAGCTGTTTTTT. It translates to CASTGLAGTGELFF.

The chain uses TRBV6-5 and TRBJ2-7, with D unresolved. The CDR3 has 13 amino acids. V was pared by 4 bases and J by 7 bases, with 14 bases between. Germline V lookup: CDR1 MNHEY, CDR2 SVGAGI. Here the CDR3 reads CASSSATTQEQYF. CDR3 DNA: TGTGCCAGCAGTTCAGCAACCACTCAGGAGCAGTACTTC.

The chain links TRBV12-3 or TRBV12-4 to TRBJ2-3, with a tentative D call TRBD2 (6 bases). Trimming stripped 6 bases from V and 2 bases from J, with 9 bases between. The CDR3 is 13 residues long. CDR3: CASRRDPTDTQYF. The CDR3, as DNA: TGTGCCAGCAGGCGGGATCCCACAGATACGCAGTATTTT.

V and J are TRBV5-1 and TRBJ2-1; 7 positions agree with TRBD2. The ends lost 4 bases at V and 7 bases at J; junction bases unmatched: 14. Germline V CDR1 and CDR2: SGHRS, YFSETQ. The CDR3 loop spans 16 amino acids. This chain's CDR3 is CASSPRGLRHPNEQFF. In nucleotides, the CDR3 is TGCGCCAGCAGCCCGCGGGGACTACGACACCCGAATGAGCAGTTCTTC.

V gene TRBV18 combines with J gene TRBJ1-2; D is unclear. V lost 6 bases and J 4 bases, leaving 18 bases between the germline ends. The length of the CDR3 is 15 residues. Per germline, CDR1 KGHSH and CDR2 LQKENI. CDR3 loop: CASSPPQERIYGYTF. The CDR3 DNA reads as TGTGCCAGCTCCCCCCCCCAGGAACGGATCTATGGCTACACCTTC.

The chain has TRBV2 and TRBJ1-2, with 8 positions matching TRBD1. The junction had 7 bases not matched to a gene; V was cut back by 5 bases and J by 8 bases. Germline CDR1 is SNHLY and CDR2 is FYNNEI. The CDR3 consists of 13 residues. The CDR3 here is CASSPGGARGYTF. The CDR3 DNA reads TGTGCCAGCAGTCCAGGGGGCGCGAGGGGCTACACCTTC.

The genes are TRBV27 and TRBJ2-5; D is possibly TRBD2 (5 bases). Trimming pared 3 bases from V and 5 bases from J, leaving 19 bases between. This CDR3 has 16 residues. CDR1 and CDR2 (germline): MNHEY, SMNVEV (reference sequence). CDR3 residues: CASSFSREGRGETQYF. The CDR3 DNA is TGTGCCAGCAGTTTTAGTCGCGAGGGCCGTGGGGAGACCCAGTACTTC.

The rearrangement uses TRBV7-3 and TRBJ2-3; 10 bases align to TRBD2. CDR3 length: 15 amino acids. The V segment lost 3 bases and the J segment 5 bases; nucleotides outside the gene matches: 5. Germline values: CDR1 SGHTA, CDR2 FQGTGA. Here the CDR3 DNA reads TGTGCCAGCAGCTTTAGCGGGAGGTATGGAGATACGCAGTATTTT. Its protein is CASSFSGRYGDTQYF.

The V gene is TRBV27, the J gene TRBJ1-6; maybe TRBD1 (5 bases). Deletions cut 3 bases from V and 8 bases from J, with 8 bases between. The CDR3 has 13 amino acids. Germline V lookup: CDR1 MNHEY, CDR2 SMNVEV (reference sequence). The DNA for the CDR3 is TGTGCCAGCAGTTTTGGAGGGGATTCACCCCTCCACTTT. It codes for CASSFGGDSPLHF.

This chain uses TRBV10-3 with TRBJ2-5; TRBD1 agrees at 7 bases. Trimming took 1 base from V and 2 from J; bases not matched to a gene: 4. This CDR3 is built from 15 residues. From germline, CDR1 is ENHRY and CDR2 SYGVKD. The CDR3 coding sequence is TGTGCCATCAGTGAGTTTGACAGGGAACAAGAGACCCAGTACTTC. It encodes CAISEFDREQETQYF.